This T cell receptor beta chain appears in the sequencing data of a study of T cell repertoires in aging, cancer and after chemotherapy. About the study: Donor ages fell into six groups from 30 or younger up to 70 or older. Pre- and post-chemotherapy samples were paired from chronic lymphocytic leukemia patients treated with fludarabine- or bendamustine-based regimens. Study results and limitations: In cancer patients, declining TCR diversity with age involved lost richness and lost evenness. These repertoire data do not allow conclusions about immunological memory after chemotherapy.

Rearranged V-D-J TRB sequences were amplified with a mixed TRB-A/B primer pool. TCRdb called the multiplex PCR reads again in MiXCR, with one record for every CDR3 protein. The data contain a few thousand distinct CDR3 sequences, under 25% of them singletons. A word on this clonotype: No antigen is known for it.

Amplification of TCR beta used genomic DNA extracted from peripheral blood. This CDR3 region has 13 residues. With 4 bases clipped from V and 10 bases from J, the junction kept 6 bases outside the gene matches. Per the germline V gene, CDR1 is LNHNV and CDR2 is YYDKDF (reference sequence). The V gene is TRBV15, the J gene TRBJ2-7, with 11 bases matching TRBD2. The sample consisted of blood. This clonotype was obtained from a human donor with a blood cancer. The CDR3 is CATSTIAGGPQYF. CDR3 DNA: TGTGCCACCAGCACGATAGCGGGAGGGCCCCAGTACTTC.